The TCR beta chain described here comes from a study of beta chain features in type 1 diabetes listed by TCRdb under 2018. For the study in its entirety: Patients and healthy donors did not differ in mean age, gender distribution, total cell number or subset yield. Regulatory and stem cell-like memory subsets were obtained from only 8 patients and about 8 healthy donors, while naive and central memory subsets were obtained from all 30 or so donors. Across all samples, approximately 100 million sorted cells were examined, and cell number per subset correlated strongly with RNA yield. In the study, TCRB repertoires of sorted circulating CD4+ T cell subsets from recently diagnosed type 1 diabetes patients were compared with those of matched healthy donors.

A note on this clone: Its binding antigen is unknown. Base qualities are not at hand, and no much larger clone is one base apart.

A single peripheral blood draw of about 116 mL on average was collected from each donor into heparinised tubes. A BD FACSAria II and a panel including CD45RO, CCR7, CD25, CD127, CD95 and CD27 were used to sort naive, central memory, regulatory and stem cell-like memory CD4+ T cells. Every sorted population had a purity above 95%. PBMCs were isolated right away by Lymphoprep density gradient centrifugation and were stained directly, without culture. So that batch effects would be minimized, each experiment stained and sorted samples in pairs, pairing one healthy donor with one patient. The entire amount of isolated RNA was reverse transcribed using the High Capacity cDNA Reverse Transcription Kit, so the sequenced TCRB transcripts were expressed ones. Deep immunoSEQ sequencing was applied to naive, central memory and regulatory T cell samples, giving an average of roughly 3.5 million total reads per sample. Sorted cells were lysed in RLT buffer, and RNA was extracted using DNase-treated RNeasy Micro or Mini kits according to cell number. To prevent cross-contamination, each cell subset was processed individually, whereas patient and healthy donor samples were processed jointly. Using the immunoSEQ multiplex PCR, TCRB sequences were amplified from cDNA into 87-bp fragments spanning the CDR3 region. Sequencing of the amplicons was performed on the Illumina HiSeq platform. As for the original processing: PCR bias was corrected computationally using synthetic template baselines, and reads within Hamming distance 2 were collapsed, with unmergeable singletons discarded. Reads were aligned against IMGT to assign V, D and J genes, CDR3 length and insertions or deletions at six rearrangement sites. Within each subset, clonotype counts were normalized to sorted cell number, after which true diversity and Gini coefficients were computed with the tcR R package. The overlap coefficient, calculated on TCRB nucleotide sequences, was used to quantify repertoire sharing. TCRdb carries this immuneACCESS record with in-frame sequences only. Its versions omit some clonotypes, under half of them owing to an unresolved V gene in the studies checked, with the rest unexplained. V and J calls and clone size follow that table, whereas D and trimming were derived from the DNA. Counted in this sample were around 70,000 clones; roughly 49% of them appeared once. Roughly 0.7% of the sample lies in the top ten.

The germline V gene (reference sequence) supplies CDR1 GTSNPN and CDR2 SVGIG. CDR3 length: 13 amino acids, cysteine to phenylalanine. Kept here is only the CDR3 DNA, which spans 39 bases and is read in frame from base 1. Compared with germline, V lacks 4 bases and J lacks 2 bases; bases without a gene match: 4. Study-level results and caveats: Because cDNA rather than genomic DNA was sequenced, highly expressing activated cells could have been over-represented, although no difference in activation and CD3 levels was found between groups. Fewer insertions and more nucleotide deletions at VDJ recombination sites were observed in patients with type 1 diabetes, implying thymic rearrangement abnormalities. HLA sub-analyses involved small numbers of individuals, so any influence of HLA type on TCRB rearrangement remained unresolved. Shorter templates might be favored by PCR, yet because patient and control samples were amplified and corrected together, any such skew would affect both groups equally. Naive, central memory and regulatory TCRB repertoires appeared more similar among patients than among healthy donors. A moderate but significant shortening of TCRB CDR3 length was observed in type 1 diabetes patients in all four CD4+ subsets.

Recombination joined TRBV30 with TRBJ2-5, with 7 bases matching TRBD2. The specimen sequenced was central memory CD4+ T cells from blood. The TCR was taken from a man aged 25-40 years with type 1 diabetes. The CDR3 region: CAWTGLVQETQYF. The nucleotide sequence reads as follows: TGTGCCTGGACCGGACTAGTTCAAGAGACCCAGTACTTC.